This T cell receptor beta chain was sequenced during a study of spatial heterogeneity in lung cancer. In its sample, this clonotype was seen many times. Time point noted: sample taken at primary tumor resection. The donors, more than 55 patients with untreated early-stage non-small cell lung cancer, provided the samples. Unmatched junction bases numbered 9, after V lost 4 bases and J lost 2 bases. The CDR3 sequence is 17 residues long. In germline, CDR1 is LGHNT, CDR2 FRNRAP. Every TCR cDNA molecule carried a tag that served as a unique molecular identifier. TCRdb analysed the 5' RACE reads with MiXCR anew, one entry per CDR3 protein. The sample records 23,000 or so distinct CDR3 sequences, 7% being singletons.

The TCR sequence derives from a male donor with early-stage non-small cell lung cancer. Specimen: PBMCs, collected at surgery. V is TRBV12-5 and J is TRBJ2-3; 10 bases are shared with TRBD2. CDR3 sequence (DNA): TGTGCTAGTGGTTCTCCAACTAGCGGGACGCTCACAGATACGCAGTATTTT. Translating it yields CASGSPTSGTLTDTQYF.